This TCR beta chain was captured by sequencing in a study of blood T cell repertoires in COVID-19. The CDR3 is 16 residues long. Germline loops: CDR1 MGHDK, CDR2 SYGVNS. The V gene lost 3 bases and the J gene lost 5 bases, with 16 bases spanning the gap. Profiling relied on immunoSEQ multiplex PCR, and the TCRdb table lists in-frame clones only, not all of them. The sample holds some 310,000 clones; about 90% are singletons and the top ten take around 1%. Sequencing was carried out using peripheral blood. The chain combines TRBV25-1 with TRBJ2-2; perhaps TRBD1 as D (6 bases). This clonotype originated in a woman aged 40-49 years with COVID-19, enrolled during active disease. The CDR3 DNA reads as TGTGCCAGCAGTGACCAAAACAGGGTTGGGACCGGGGAGCTGTTTTTT. It is translated as CASSDQNRVGTGELFF.